A single T cell receptor beta chain is shown here with its context. Its recognized antigen is unknown. Base qualities are not provided; no much larger clone lies one nucleotide away. The source of the sample is a study of cytomegalovirus exposure and HLA in healthy donors (dated by TCRdb to about 2017). With regard to the full study: An earlier analysis of about 560 of the donors reported 276 Gb of sequence data and roughly 120 million unique TCR beta sequences obtained from 180 million or so T cells. Roughly 300 gigabases of sequencing data and approximately 85 million unique TCR sequences were included in an early release covering 550 to 800 HLA-typed donors. Among the approximately 430 genotyped donors, under 90% belonged to the genetic ancestry cluster associated with self-reported Caucasian donors. The study aimed to test whether cataloging public T cell receptors could reveal signatures of past pathogen exposure. The T cell repertoires of under 700 subjects were profiled by immunosequencing and related to cytomegalovirus serostatus. A separate validation cohort of over 95 different subjects was used in addition to the roughly 670-subject first cohort. High-throughput TCR immunosequencing, statistical association of individual TCRs with disease status, and machine learning were combined to predict cytomegalovirus infection status. A later analysis re-analyzed previously published TCR beta repertoires from 650 to 800 donors and added high-resolution HLA genotyping to study TCR occurrence patterns. Rather than using new phenotypic data, the later analysis identified candidate immune exposures from TCR beta sequences and from how often those sequences occurred across donors. An earlier analysis of 587 of the donors used high-throughput TCR beta sequencing to judge whether each TCR beta V gene segment behaved as functional or pseudogenic. Donor age, sex, ethnicity and CMV serostatus were compiled alongside the repertoire data. A later genetic analysis used genome-wide SNP genotypes for about 60% of the roughly 700 donors, treating that subset as a discovery cohort. All discovery cohort repertoires had been generated on a single sequencing platform. HLA typing covered class I and class II loci at four-digit resolution. The number of typed donors differed by locus: 629-630 for A, B, C, DRB1 and DQB1; approximately 540 for DQA1; 606 for DPA1; and about 470 for DPB1. About five DR-DQ haplotypes were treated as single units for association and clustering because of strong linkage in the cohort. Across approximately 400 genotyped donors of the cohort, an average of roughly 230,000 unique TCR beta nucleotide sequences per donor were sequenced, and roughly 20% of those sequences were non-productive. Findings and caveats that apply to the study as a whole: A later analysis reported that several top co-occurrence clusters appeared linked to parvovirus B19, influenza, CMV and Epstein-Barr virus. According to a later analysis, most CMV-associated TCR beta chains appeared to be HLA-restricted, and the HLA associations seemed to be driven largely by CMV exposure. The classifier was reported to diagnose cytomegalovirus status with high specificity and sensitivity in both the original cohort and the validation cohort. Because some donors lacked HLA typing at each locus, the association tests relied only on the typed subset. The presence/absence analyses assumed that sequencing depth was roughly uniform across donors, and that assumption may not be true. Compared with equally common non-associated chains, HLA-associated TCR beta chains in a later analysis were more clonally expanded and had lower generation probabilities. The study gave a list of roughly 150 TCR beta chains associated with cytomegalovirus. Broadly in line with IMGT annotations, most TCR beta V segments showed up in productive rearrangements about 87% or about 30% of the time in an earlier analysis of some 590 of the donors. In a later analysis, TCR association rates were found to vary across HLA loci, with the most associated TCRs seen for DRB1 alleles and the fewest for HLA-C alleles. This cohort had only TCR beta chains sequenced, and the lack of alpha or paired-chain data limited which features could be detected. When HLA alleles, especially DR and DQ, strongly co-occurred, attributing TCR associations to individual alleles was difficult. CMV serostatus was the only immune exposure information available for the cohort. At a false discovery rate of 0.05, a later analysis linked some 17,000 TCR beta sequences to specific HLA alleles. While some public TCRs were present in many individuals, most TCR sequences turned up only very rarely across donors. A later genetic analysis associated a missense DCLRE1C variant with V-gene and J-gene trimming of TCR beta chains, and an independent cohort replicated the association. Compared with the approximately 700-donor mean, donors in an Asian-associated ancestry cluster had fewer N-insertions in productive TCRs, according to a later genetic analysis. Three of the identified cytomegalovirus-associated TCR beta chains were confirmed in vitro to be specific for cytomegalovirus antigens. Correlated functional status among segregating V segments might be attributable to linkage disequilibrium, but an unknown experimental factor could not be ruled out. Because counts were too low, some 16 rarely observed V segments, including chromosome 9 orphons, were excluded from the earlier analysis of some 590 of the donors. The authors suggested that the approach could potentially be extended to other disease states and immunological phenotypes. A further reported finding was that TCR beta sequences accurately predicted the HLA-A and HLA-B alleles for most subjects in the first cohort. A cluster of highly shared sequence variants was judged likely to represent a technical artifact of the sequencing pipeline. The 87-base-pair reads could not distinguish some IMGT-functional V segments, including TRBV6-2 and TRBV6-3, so those segments were excluded.

V trim: 5 bases; J trim: 15 bases; unmatched bases: 8. The CDR3 runs 12 residues from the cysteine to the phenylalanine. Solely the CDR3 DNA is kept, with 36 bases framed from the first base. CDR1 and CDR2 were assigned from the germline V gene (reference sequence) as SEHNR and FQNEAQ. The cohort consisted of 600 to 750 healthy bone marrow donors. At the time of sampling, all cohort members were nominally healthy, though unrecorded immune exposures were likely present. The donor tested CMV seronegative and was one of the 352 seronegative cohort members. Every donor gave a peripheral blood sample, and the peripheral blood mononuclear cells from that sample were used for TCR beta sequencing. Genomic DNA extraction from the blood cell samples was performed with the Qiagen DNeasy Blood Extraction Kit. Library prep was done by the immunoSEQ multiplex PCR assay. The multiplex PCR relied on a mix of 60 forward primers for TCR Vbeta segments and 13 reverse primers for TCR Jbeta segments. The CDR3 region of rearranged TCR beta genes was amplified from genomic DNA by a multiplex PCR assay. The Illumina HiSeq System was used to sequence the amplified TCR beta libraries as 87-base-pair reads. Per the original workflow: In a later analysis, approximately 74 million unique TCR beta chains were counted across the 690 or so repertoires, and about 9.9 million of these chains were shared by at least two donors. To remove PCR and sequencing errors, raw reads were error-corrected and collapsed into unique sequences using a nearest-neighbor algorithm that merged closely related sequences. CDR3 sequences were aligned to IMGT reference sequences to assign V, D and J gene segments. For a sequence to be retained, a match of at least six nucleotides to both a V gene segment and a J gene segment was required. A rearrangement was called productive if the CDR3 had no stop codons and remained in frame with V and J, and every other rearrangement was called non-productive. CDR3 was defined by IMGT convention, running from the second conserved V-encoded cysteine to the conserved J-encoded phenylalanine. In an earlier analysis of around 540 of the donors, sequences lacking an unambiguous match to a single V gene segment were excluded. An earlier analysis of a few hundred of the donors called V segments functional above 56.7% productive rearrangements and segregating when the between-donor standard deviation exceeded 5%. A statistical classification framework was developed to diagnose cytomegalovirus status using the catalog of TCR beta chain sequences. In a later analysis, TCR nucleotide sequences were compared against IMGT/GENE-DB human TR gene sequences so that V and J genes could be assigned. Using the TCRdist pipeline, a later analysis assigned CDR3 sequences along with most-parsimonious VDJ recombination scenarios. In a later analysis, each TCR beta chain was defined by its CDR3 amino acid sequence together with its V-gene family, and reads lacking a unique V-gene family were excluded. In a later analysis, around 650 highly shared, low-generation-probability nucleotide sequences were removed to address suspected cross-contamination and a sequencing artifact. For each public chain, a later analysis derived a clonal expansion index from normalized ranks of inferred template counts within each repertoire. In a later analysis, generation probabilities were computed using a VDJ recombination model fitted to out-of-frame rearrangements, and the results were checked against IGoR. A later analysis scored TCR-TCR, TCR-HLA and TCR-CMV co-occurrence with hypergeometric tests, applying a repertoire-size bias correction to TCR pairs. In a later analysis, false discovery rates were estimated by permuting HLA or CMV assignments 20 times. In a later analysis, co-occurring TCRs were grouped with DBSCAN, and TCRdist sequence similarity was added when clustering was performed within HLA-allele-positive subsets. Co-occurrence clustering excluded repertoires with fewer than 30,000 or more than 120,000 public chains, plus five with anomalous nucleotide sharing. Entries here come from immuneACCESS through TCRdb and include only in-frame sequences with V and J called. Some clones fail to appear in such tables; in the studies checked, an unresolved V gene covers under half of the shortfall, and the cause of the remainder is unknown. V and J calls and clone size are those listed in that table; D and trimming were worked out from the DNA. The sample has around 120,000 clones on record, around 74% of them singletons. The ten largest clones take up 1.6% of the sample.

The clonotype originates from a woman in her late teens or twenties in good health and CMV-seronegative. Recombination linked TRBV7-9 to TRBJ2-1, with 9 bases matching TRBD1. Sequencing was done on a sample of PBMCs. The CDR3 in this case is CASSQKRTGVFF. Read as DNA, the sequence is TGTGCCAGCAGCCAAAAAAGGACAGGGGTGTTCTTC.